This T cell receptor (beta chain) was recorded in a study of cytomegalovirus exposure and HLA in healthy donors. The CDR3 sequence is 16 residues long. Germline CDR1 is MGHDK and CDR2 is SYGVNS. Trimming cost V 5 bases and J 2 bases, with 18 bases left between them. The table came from immunoSEQ multiplex PCR; TCRdb's copy has only in-frame clones and leaves some out. The sample has roughly 100,000 clones, about 85% seen once. Overall study results and limits: In the approximately 120 validation repertoires, a later analysis found that first-cohort TCR clusters tended to co-occur. Most TCR sequences were rare, but some public TCRs occurred in many donors.

As regards this clone: Antigen specificity is unknown.

The TCR comes from a man between 18 and 35 years old in good health and CMV-seropositive. The chain couples TRBV25-1 to TRBJ1-1; tentatively, D is TRBD1 (6 bases). The sequencing sample was made of PBMCs. The CDR3 is CASSLEGDRRNTEAFF. The CDR3 nucleotides read TGTGCCAGCAGTCTCGAGGGAGACAGGCGTAACACTGAAGCTTTCTTT.